The 25 T cell receptor beta chains given below trace back to one sample, sequenced in a study of cytomegalovirus exposure and HLA in healthy donors. The PCR used 60 Vbeta and 13 Jbeta primers. The assay was immunoSEQ multiplex PCR, and TCRdb's table has in-frame clones only and misses some. The table lists about 77,000 clones, roughly 80% of them singletons. The source material was PBMCs. All receptors come from a man aged 35-49 years in good health and CMV-seronegative.

The chain has TRBV29-1 and TRBJ2-7, with TRBD2 identical over 12 bases. Germline lookup yields CDR1 SQVTM and CDR2 ANQGSEA. CDR3 size: 14 residues. Losses at the gene ends were 5 bases for V and 5 bases for J; bases not matched to a gene: 7. CDR3 coding DNA: TGCAGCGTTATGACTAGCGGGAGCGGGAACGAGCAGTACTTC. Translated: CSVMTSGSGNEQYF.

The chain uses TRBV27 and TRBJ2-7; 10 bases line up with TRBD1. CDR3 length: 12 residues. The junction had 4 bases not matched to a gene; V was cut back by 8 bases and J by 6 bases. CDR1 and CDR2 from the germline V gene are MNHEY and SMNVEV (reference sequence). CDR3 loop: CASRDRGFEQYF. As DNA, the CDR3 is TGTGCCAGCCGGGACAGGGGTTTCGAGCAGTACTTC.

The table lists this clone with a few counts. V is TRBV2 and J is TRBJ2-2; 7 nucleotides match TRBD1. This CDR3 is built from 12 residues. Germline V gene sequence: CDR1 SNHLY, CDR2 FYNNEI. Losses at the gene ends were 6 bases for V and 7 bases for J; bases not matched to a gene: 2. Here the CDR3 DNA reads TGTGCCAGCAGACAGGGGCACGGGGAGCTGTTTTTT. Its protein product is CASRQGHGELFF.

V usage is TRBV5-1 and J usage is TRBJ2-7, with D hard to call. The CDR3 loop spans 12 amino acids. CDR1 is SGHRS and CDR2 is YFSETQ in the germline V gene. The ends were cut back, 0 bases at V and 8 bases at J, with 9 bases in the middle. The CDR3 sequence: CASSLGAEKQYF. Written as DNA, the CDR3 is TGCGCCAGCAGCTTGGGGGCCGAAAAGCAGTACTTC. Filled out from reference TRBV5-1 and TRBJ2-7, the complete variable domain reads KAGVTQTPRYLIKTRGQQVTLSCSPISGHRSVSWYQQTPGQGLQFLFEYFSETQRNKGNFPGRFSGRQFSNSRSEMNVSTLELGDSALYLCASSLGAEKQYFGPGTRLTVT.

This chain uses TRBV15 with TRBJ1-4; 7 nucleotides align to TRBD1. Per the germline V gene, CDR1 is LNHNV and CDR2 is YYDKDF (reference sequence). The CDR3 spans 15 residues. The V segment lost 1 base and the J segment 5 bases; nucleotides outside the gene matches: 4. CDR3 nucleotides: TGTGCCACCAGCAGAGGCGGGACAGTGAATGAAAAACTGTTTTTT. Its protein is CATSRGGTVNEKLFF. The whole variable domain, remainder taken from reference TRBV15 and TRBJ1-4, is DAMVIQNPRYQVTQFGKPVTLSCSQTLNHNVMYWYQQKSSQAPKLLFHYYDKDFNNEADTPDNFQSRRPNTSFCFLDIRSPGLGDTAMYLCATSRGGTVNEKLFFGSGTQLSVL.

The gene calls are TRBV7-3 and TRBJ2-3; D might be TRBD2 (6 bases). Looked up from germline, CDR1 is SGHTA and CDR2 is FQGTGA. The CDR3 extends over 15 amino acids. V lost 8 bases to trimming and J lost 3 bases, with 18 bases between them. CDR3 nucleotides: TGTGCCAGCGCCACCCGAGACGGGGGAACAGATACGCAGTATTTT. This codes for CASATRDGGTDTQYF.

This chain connects TRBV19 to TRBJ2-2; 13 bases are a match to TRBD2. CDR1 LNHDA and CDR2 SQIVND come from the germline V gene (reference sequence). Trimming cost V 6 bases and J 0 bases; bases outside gene matches: 1. The CDR3 contains 16 residues. As DNA, the CDR3 is TGTGCCAGTAGCGGACTAGCGGGAGCGAACACCGGGGAGCTGTTTTTT. It is translated as CASSGLAGANTGELFF.

In its sample, this clone was seen a few times. V is TRBV4-1 and J is TRBJ2-7; no definite D call. V was trimmed by 0 bases and J by 2 bases, leaving 11 bases between them. The CDR3 consists of 15 residues. CDR1 is MGHRA and CDR2 is YSYEKL in the germline V gene. The CDR3 coding sequence is TGCGCCAGCAGCCAAGATTTGCAGGTTCCCTACGAGCAGTACTTC. This translates into CASSQDLQVPYEQYF.

This clone was observed a few times. Other nucleotide sequences in the sample specify the same CDR3. The gene calls are TRBV9 and TRBJ2-7; 9 bases fit TRBD1. Germline V lookup: CDR1 SGDLS, CDR2 YYNGEE. V dropped 2 bases and J dropped 2; count of bases not matched to a gene: 2. The CDR3 has 14 residues. The DNA of the CDR3 is TGTGCCAGCAGCGTGGGACAGGGCACCTACGAGCAGTACTTC. It yields the protein CASSVGQGTYEQYF.

Turning to this clone: The final CDR3 position lacks the conserved phenylalanine or tryptophan, pointing to a likely read error. This rearrangement joins TRBV7-2 to TRBJ2-7, with TRBD1 identical over 9 bases. The germline CDR1 and CDR2 sequences are SGHTA and FQGNSA. V lost 3 bases to trimming and J lost 3 bases; unmatched junction nucleotides: 12. The CDR3 loop spans 17 amino acids. CDR3 residues: CASSFGTGSAGYYEQYL. CDR3 bases: TGTGCCAGCAGCTTTGGGACAGGGAGCGCTGGCTACTACGAGCAGTACCTC.

This sequence joins TRBV10-3 and TRBJ1-4; 7 bases are a match to TRBD1. CDR1 and CDR2 from the germline V gene are ENHRY and SYGVKD. J gave up 8 bases and V 1 base, and 7 bases lay outside the gene matches. The CDR3 has 15 residues. CDR3 nucleotides: TGTGCCATCAGTGAGTTCCAGGGGGTACGGGAAAAACTGTTTTTT. It specifies CAISEFQGVREKLFF.

This chain uses TRBV29-1 with TRBJ1-2; 10 bases agree with TRBD1. Germline loops: CDR1 SQVTM, CDR2 ANQGSEA. The trim removed 4 bases at V and 8 bases at J, leaving 7 bases unmatched. The CDR3 has 13 residues. CDR3 sequence (DNA): TGCAGCGTTGGGGGACAGGGGACGGGAGGCTACACCTTC. Translated, it gives CSVGGQGTGGYTF.

This rearrangement joins TRBV28 to TRBJ1-4; TRBD1 is a possible D gene (5 bases). CDR1 and CDR2 (germline): MDHEN, SYDVKM. The CDR3 has 13 residues. V lost 7 bases and J lost 9, with 15 bases in between. The CDR3 coding sequence is TGTGCCAGCACCCTCAAGACAGATAAAAAACTGTTTTTT. Translated, it gives CASTLKTDKKLFF.

This clone has only one observation. The rearrangement links TRBV6-1 to TRBJ1-4; D gene unclear. The germline CDR1 and CDR2 sequences are MNHNS and SASEGT. V was trimmed by 0 bases and J by 10 bases, leaving 12 bases between them. The CDR3 runs 14 residues. CDR3 sequence (DNA): TGTGCCAGCAGTGAAGCTCCCGGGTCGGGAAAACTGTTTTTT. It specifies CASSEAPGSGKLFF.

This rearrangement joins TRBV6-5 to TRBJ2-1; 10 positions match TRBD2. The CDR3 has 15 amino acids. V lost 3 bases, J lost 4 bases, and 3 bases stayed unmatched. Germline-derived CDR1 and CDR2 are MNHEY and SVGAGI. The CDR3 nucleotides read TGTGCCAGCAGTTATGGACTAGCGGTTTACAATGAGCAGTTCTTC. Its protein is CASSYGLAVYNEQFF.

This chain uses TRBV10-1 with TRBJ2-7, with 7 bases matching TRBD2. Germline CDR1 and CDR2: WNHNN and SYGVQD (reference sequence). Trimming at V came to 3 bases and at J to 5 bases, leaving 7 bases not matched to a gene. The CDR3 sequence is 14 residues long. CDR3 coding DNA: TGCGCCAGCAGTGAATGGCGGGAGAGGAACGAGCAGTACTTC. This encodes CASSEWRERNEQYF.

There are a few counts of this clone. The V gene is TRBV13, the J gene TRBJ1-2, with TRBD1 matching 9 bases. The junction had 16 bases not matched to a gene; V was cut back by 7 bases and J by 7 bases. The V gene's germline CDR1 is PRHDT and CDR2 FYEKMQ (reference sequence). This CDR3 region has 16 residues. Written as DNA, the CDR3 is TGTGCCAGCACACCGGTTAGGACAGGGGCAGTAGGTGGCTACACCTTC. Amino acid sequence: CASTPVRTGAVGGYTF. The whole variable domain, filled in from reference TRBV13 and TRBJ1-2, reads AAGVIQSPRHLIKEKRETATLKCYPIPRHDTVYWYQQGPGQDPQFLISFYEKMQSDKGSIPDRFSAQQFSDYHSELNMSSLELGDSALYFCASTPVRTGAVGGYTFGSGTRLTVV.

The chain is built from TRBV2 and TRBJ2-4, with 10 positions matching TRBD2. J lost 12 bases, V lost 4 bases, and 15 bases had no gene match. The CDR3 totals 16 residues. Germline V gene data show CDR1 as SNHLY and CDR2 as FYNNEI. The DNA for the CDR3 is TGTGCCAGCAGTGCCGATAGCGGGAGGAGGGGGGAGGGTCAGTACTTC. Amino acids: CASSADSGRRGEGQYF.

V is TRBV28 and J is TRBJ2-2, with D maybe TRBD1 (5 bases). From germline, CDR1 is MDHEN and CDR2 SYDVKM. The CDR3 loop spans 16 amino acids. V was shortened by 3 bases and J by 8 bases, with 19 bases between the two germline ends. For the CDR3, the DNA is TGTGCCAGCAGTTTCGCGGCAGGGATATCCAGGGGGGAGCTGTTTTTT. It codes for CASSFAAGISRGELFF.

This clone occurred once. The rearrangement uses TRBV4-1 and TRBJ1-2, with TRBD1 identical over 9 bases. Germline CDR1 is MGHRA and CDR2 is YSYEKL. With V trimmed by 0 bases and J by 4 bases, 0 bases remained unmatched. This CDR3 comprises 14 residues. DNA for the CDR3: TGCGCCAGCAGCCAAGAGACAGGGGGCTATGGCTACACCTTC. This encodes CASSQETGGYGYTF.

This chain joins TRBV27 and TRBJ2-1; D is ambiguous. The CDR3 is 11 residues long. V was clipped by 8 bases and J by 6 bases, with 8 bases between them. The germline gives CDR1 MNHEY, CDR2 SMNVEV (reference sequence). CDR3 in DNA: TGTGCCAGCCACGGTGGCAATGAGCAGTTCTTC. Protein product: CASHGGNEQFF.

V usage is TRBV6-1 and J usage is TRBJ1-4; D is unclear. V shed 2 bases and J shed 4 bases, with 17 bases lying between them. Germline assignment: CDR1 MNHNS and CDR2 SASEGT. CDR3 length equals 17 residues. The CDR3 here is CASSESANRPGNEKLFF. The DNA for the CDR3 is TGTGCCAGCAGTGAATCTGCCAACCGACCAGGTAATGAAAAACTGTTTTTT.

This clone showed up just once. The chain is built from TRBV7-3 and TRBJ2-7, with D possibly TRBD2 on 6 matching bases. The germline V and J ends were trimmed by 10 bases and 3 bases, with 19 bases remaining between them. There are 14 residues in the CDR3. CDR1 and CDR2 (germline): SGHTA, FQGTGA. CDR3 nucleotides: TGTGCCACCGCCCGTCGGCGGGGCAACTACGAGCAGTACTTC. It is translated as CATARRRGNYEQYF.

CDR3 sequence reads: CASSTGTGVRNTEAFF. The CDR3 nucleotides read TGCGCCAGCAGTACCGGGACAGGGGTAAGGAACACTGAAGCTTTCTTT. This chain links TRBV5-1 with TRBJ1-1, with TRBD1 identical over 10 bases. The CDR3 extends over 16 amino acids. The trim removed 5 bases at V and 1 base at J, leaving 8 bases unmatched. Germline CDR1 SGHRS, CDR2 YFSETQ.

The chain employs TRBV28 and TRBJ1-2; no definite D call. Germline V gene data show CDR1 as MDHEN and CDR2 as SYDVKM. V was clipped by 6 bases and J by 2 bases, with 13 bases between them. The CDR3 totals 14 residues. CDR3 nucleotide sequence: TGTGCCAGCAGCCGCTTGGGAGCAAACTATGGCTACACCTTC. Protein sequence: CASSRLGANYGYTF.